The present entry profiles one T cell receptor (beta chain) with its context. Unique molecular identifiers (one per individual cDNA molecule) were attached. MiXCR, run by TCRdb on the 5' RACE reads, gives a single entry per CDR3 protein. The data hold 68,000 or so distinct CDR3 sequences, with about a tenth observed a single time. The V gene lost 4 bases and the J gene lost 3 bases, with 9 bases spanning the gap. The CDR3 length is 14 residues. Looked up from germline, CDR1 is SNHLY and CDR2 is FYNNEI. This record belongs to a study of early T cells in non-severe SARS-CoV-2 infection. The sequencing sample was made of whole blood. The TCR sequence derives from an adult who was a healthcare worker with PCR-confirmed SARS-CoV-2 infection or an uninfected control (not recorded which). The gene calls are TRBV2 and TRBJ2-2; D is perhaps TRBD1 (5 bases). In nucleotides, the CDR3 is TGTGCCAGCAGTGGACAGACCTACACCGGGGAGCTGTTTTTT. Encoded protein: CASSGQTYTGELFF.